This TCR beta chain was identified in a study of tumor and adjacent non-tumor tissue in lung cancer. Notes on the study in general: Tumor TCR diversity, when higher, was linked to shorter survival. In normal lung, the top 100 clones were significantly more dominant than in tumor.

Germline CDR1 reads SGHNT; CDR2 reads YENEEA. This CDR3 comprises 14 residues. A modified ARM-PCR protocol with three rounds of nested PCR amplified TCRbeta. TCRdb called the multiplex PCR reads again in MiXCR, with one record for every CDR3 protein. The sample has 110,000 or so distinct CDR3 sequences; about 61% are singletons. Comment on this clonotype: Its matching antigen is unknown. Its ends do not fully match the called genes, so a read error is possible.

This sample's RNA came from whole unsorted tissue. Distant lung tissue was collected more than 3 cm away from the tumor edge. The clonotype originates from a man aged 60 to 75 with non-small cell lung cancer. This chain connects TRBV11-3 to TRBJ2-7; 10 bases agree with TRBD2. Sequencing used distant non-tumor lung tissue. CDR3 coding DNA: TGTGCCAGTAGGAGGGCTAGCGGGAGCTCCTACGAGCACTTC. Its translation: CASRRASGSSYEHF. Variable domain in full (rest from reference TRBV11-3 and TRBJ2-7): EAGVVQSPRYKIIEKKQPVAFWCNPISGHNTLYWYLQNLGQGPELLIRYENEEAVDDSQLPKDRFSAERLKGVDSTLKIQPAELGDSAVYLCASRRASGSSYEHFGPGTRLTVT.